Following are 20 T cell receptor beta chains from one sample sequenced in a study of beta chain features in type 1 diabetes. Sequenced material consisted of expressed TCRB transcripts (all of the isolated RNA was reverse transcribed). Clones were read by immunoSEQ multiplex PCR, and TCRdb kept only the in-frame ones, dropping some. Among just under 150,000 clones listed, about an eighth were seen once. Their antigens remain unidentified. General study results and limits: In all four CD4+ subsets, TCRB CDR3 length was significantly, moderately reduced in type 1 diabetes.

What was sequenced was central memory CD4+ T cells from blood. The source of these receptors is a man between 18 and 29 years old with type 1 diabetes.

This clone has just a few counts. This chain links TRBV30 with TRBJ2-3, with TRBD2 matching over 10 bases. V dropped 2 bases and J dropped 8; count of bases not matched to a gene: 1. The CDR3 length is 12 residues. Germline V gene sequence: CDR1 GTSNPN, CDR2 SVGIG (reference sequence). The CDR3 DNA follows: TGTGCCTGGAGTACTAGCGGGGCTACGCAGTATTTT. This translates into CAWSTSGATQYF.

At least ten counts were recorded for this clone. The sample has other DNA sequences that encode this CDR3 too. The CDR3 protein is CASSIDRRNTEAFF. CDR3 in DNA: TGTGCCAGTAGTATAGATCGAAGGAACACTGAAGCTTTCTTT. The rearrangement uses TRBV19 and TRBJ1-1; D uncertain. The CDR3 consists of 14 residues. Germline loops: CDR1 LNHDA, CDR2 SQIVND (reference sequence). V dropped 0 bases and J dropped 1 base, with 6 bases sitting between them.

This clone has a handful of counts. The rearrangement joins TRBV18 to TRBJ1-1; the D is unclear. V was cut by 4 bases and J by 3 bases, with 9 bases left in between. The V gene's germline CDR1 is KGHSH and CDR2 LQKENI. This CDR3 comprises 13 residues. Here the CDR3 DNA reads TGTGCCAGCTCACGAGCAGTCGACACTGAAGCTTTCTTT. Translated: CASSRAVDTEAFF.

The chain has TRBV19 and TRBJ1-2; the D is unclear. CDR3 length: 14 residues. V was shortened by 8 bases and J by 2 bases, with 15 bases between the two germline ends. Germline V gene sequence: CDR1 LNHDA, CDR2 SQIVND (reference sequence). CDR3 bases: TGTGCCAGTGGCTACAGTCCCGGGAACTATGGCTACACCTTC. This codes for CASGYSPGNYGYTF.

This clone was found a few times. The CDR3 region has the DNA TGCGCCAGCAGCTTGGGAAGTTCTGGAAACACCATATATTTT. As protein: CASSLGSSGNTIYF. This chain joins TRBV5-1 and TRBJ1-3; the D is unclear. CDR1 and CDR2 (germline): SGHRS, YFSETQ. V was shortened by 0 bases and J by 1 base, with 5 bases between the two germline ends. The CDR3 has 14 residues.

The rearrangement links TRBV20-1 to TRBJ1-1, with no clear D. The CDR3 length is 11 residues. V was clipped by 3 bases and J by 3 bases, with 5 bases between them. From germline, CDR1 is DFQATT and CDR2 SNEGSKA (reference sequence). The CDR3 DNA follows: TGCAGTGCTAGGGAGTACACTGAAGCTTTCTTT. Translated: CSAREYTEAFF.

J is TRBJ1-4 and V is TRBV5-4, with a possible D match to TRBD1 (5 bases). The CDR3 consists of 15 residues. In germline, CDR1 is SGHNT, CDR2 YYREEE (reference sequence). V lost 0 bases to trimming and J lost 6 bases, with 12 bases between them. CDR3 residues: CASSLGRERDEKLFF. The CDR3 DNA sequence: TGTGCCAGCAGCTTGGGCAGGGAACGGGATGAAAAACTGTTTTTT. Looking up the rest from reference TRBV5-4 and TRBJ1-4 gives the full variable domain: ETGVTQSPTHLIKTRGQQVTLRCSSQSGHNTVSWYQQALGQGPQFIFQYYREEENGRGNFPPRFSGLQFPNYSSELNVNALELDDSALYLCASSLGRERDEKLFFGSGTQLSVL.

The J gene is TRBJ1-5, the V gene TRBV4-1; 8 nucleotides match TRBD1. Germline CDR1 reads MGHRA; CDR2 reads YSYEKL. The CDR3 has 18 residues. V trimming: 0 bases; J trimming: 1 base; junction bases outside the gene matches: 8. This CDR3 reads CASSQEFRGRGSNQPQHF. CDR3 coding DNA: TGCGCCAGCAGCCAAGAATTCAGGGGGCGCGGGAGCAATCAGCCCCAGCATTTT.

This clone showed up just a few times. The chain couples TRBV29-1 to TRBJ2-1; TRBD1 is a possible D gene (7 bases). This CDR3 is 12 amino acids long. Trimming left V 3 bases short and J 13 bases short, with 16 bases between. Germline CDR1 SQVTM, CDR2 ANQGSEA. The CDR3, as DNA: TGCAGCGTTGACTTAGGGACAGCGGGTCAGTTCTTC. Protein product: CSVDLGTAGQFF.

This clone was detected only a few times. In nucleotides, the CDR3 is TGTGCCAGCTCGAGGGGCAAAGAAGAGACCCAGTACTTC. Translation: CASSRGKEETQYF. The V call is TRBV2, the J call TRBJ2-5; D may match TRBD1 or TRBD2 (5 bases each). Deletions cut 8 bases from V and 3 bases from J, with 13 bases between. This CDR3 is 13 amino acids long. CDR1 and CDR2 (germline): SNHLY, FYNNEI.

As concerns this clone: Only one base separates this from a far larger clonotype, so it likely reflects a read error. The chain has TRBV9 and TRBJ2-6; perhaps TRBD2 as D (6 bases). The CDR3 has 17 residues. Germline V gene sequence: CDR1 SGDLS, CDR2 YYNGEE. DNA for the CDR3: TGTGCCCGCAGCTCCCGGAGGGGAGGCGCTGGGGCCAACGTCCTGACTTTC. Protein product: CARSSRRGGAGANVLTF. Full variable domain (rest looked up from reference TRBV9 and TRBJ2-6): DSGVTQTPKHLITATGQRVTLRCSPRSGDLSVYWYQQSLDQGLQFLIQYYNGEERAKGNILERFSAQQFPDLHSELNLSSLELGDSALYFCARSSRRGGAGANVLTFGAGSRLTVL.

The chain couples TRBV5-1 to TRBJ1-2; TRBD1 matches at 8 bases. Germline CDR1 and CDR2: SGHRS and YFSETQ. With V trimmed by 4 bases and J by 7 bases, 6 bases remained unmatched. The CDR3 covers 13 residues. CDR3 sequence: CASSVQGEAGYTF. The DNA for the CDR3 is TGCGCCAGCAGCGTACAGGGGGAGGCTGGCTACACCTTC.

V usage is TRBV18 and J usage is TRBJ2-5; possibly TRBD2 for D (5 bases). Germline-derived CDR1 and CDR2 are KGHSH and LQKENI. Trimming shortened V by 3 bases and J by 5 bases, and 7 bases separated the two germline ends. CDR3 size: 12 residues. The CDR3 sequence: CASSPGEETQYF. The CDR3 DNA reads TGTGCCAGCTCACCCGGGGAGGAGACCCAGTACTTC.

This clone was counted only a few times. The rearrangement joins TRBV30 to TRBJ1-1, with D hard to call. Germline CDR1 GTSNPN, CDR2 SVGIG (reference sequence). There are 11 residues in the CDR3. V shed 2 bases and J shed 2 bases, with 3 bases lying between them. The CDR3 reads CAWSYNTEAFF. The DNA for the CDR3 is TGTGCCTGGAGTTACAACACTGAAGCTTTCTTT.

This clone was counted at least ten times. The V call is TRBV19, the J call TRBJ2-1; no clear D gene. This CDR3 has 13 amino acids. V was shortened by 2 bases and J by 4 bases, with 6 bases between the two germline ends. Germline V gene data show CDR1 as LNHDA and CDR2 as SQIVND (reference sequence). As DNA, the CDR3 is TGTGCCAGTAGTATACAGAGGTACAATGAGCAGTTCTTC. It yields the protein CASSIQRYNEQFF.

The chain has TRBV9 and TRBJ2-5; 11 bases align to TRBD2. Germline V lookup: CDR1 SGDLS, CDR2 YYNGEE. The J segment lost 5 bases and the V segment lost 6 bases, leaving 9 bases of the junction unmatched. There are 15 residues in the CDR3. The CDR3 here is CASTSSGGPRETQYF. The CDR3 DNA is TGTGCCAGCACCTCTAGCGGGGGGCCACGGGAGACCCAGTACTTC. Together with reference TRBV9 and TRBJ2-5, the CDR3 gives the full variable domain: DSGVTQTPKHLITATGQRVTLRCSPRSGDLSVYWYQQSLDQGLQFLIQYYNGEERAKGNILERFSAQQFPDLHSELNLSSLELGDSALYFCASTSSGGPRETQYFGPGTRLLVL.

This clone was seen many times. The chain combines TRBV11-2 with TRBJ1-1; 7 bases line up with TRBD1. Losses at the gene ends were 4 bases for V and 11 bases for J; bases not matched to a gene: 4. Germline V CDR1 and CDR2: SGHAT, FQNNGV. The CDR3 spans 11 residues. In DNA form, the CDR3 reads TGTGCCAGCAGCTCCAGGGGGGCGGCTTTCTTT. Its translation is CASSSRGAAFF.

The chain links TRBV6-5 to TRBJ1-1; TRBD1 matches at 9 bases. The junction had 6 bases not matched to a gene; V was cut back by 6 bases and J by 1 base. The CDR3 totals 15 residues. Germline V gene lookup returns CDR1 MNHEY and CDR2 SVGAGI. CDR3 amino acids: CASRDWDRANTEAFF. The CDR3 nucleotides read TGTGCCAGCAGGGATTGGGACAGGGCGAACACTGAAGCTTTCTTT.

This clone appeared a few times. This rearrangement joins TRBV6-6 to TRBJ1-4, with D possibly TRBD1 on 5 matching bases. The CDR3 sequence is 15 residues long. Germline V gene sequence: CDR1 MNHNY, CDR2 SVGAGI (reference sequence). V was clipped by 6 bases and J by 4 bases, with 15 bases between them. The CDR3 spells CASRPGQGVNEKLFF. In DNA, the CDR3 is TGTGCCAGCAGACCCGGACAAGGGGTTAATGAAAAACTGTTTTTT.

This clone has just a few counts. The V gene is TRBV18, the J gene TRBJ2-2; D tentatively fits TRBD1 or TRBD2 (6 bases each). This CDR3 comprises 15 residues. Germline CDR1 is KGHSH and CDR2 is LQKENI. The germline V and J ends were trimmed by 8 bases and 1 base, with 14 bases remaining between them. CDR3 region: CASPPRGQNTGELFF. DNA of the CDR3: TGTGCCAGCCCCCCCCGGGGGCAGAACACCGGGGAGCTGTTTTTT.